The present T cell receptor beta chain was sequenced within a study of shared clonotypes between healthy human individuals. The protocol was immunoSEQ multiplex PCR, while the TCRdb copy is restricted to in-frame clones and leaves out a portion. This table has about 2,200,000 clones, around 93% appearing once. Germline V lookup: CDR1 MDHEN, CDR2 SYDVKM. The V end was cut by 4 bases, the J end by 11 bases, with 9 bases between. The length of the CDR3 is 11 residues. The naive CD8 fraction comprised CD45RO-negative cells positively selected for CCR7 and excluded terminally differentiated effector memory CD45RA+ cells.

Specimen: naive CD8+ T cells from PBMCs. This receptor was taken from a man between 18 and 29 years old in good health. Some clones in this sample may be carry-over from other donors' samples. The V call is TRBV28, the J call TRBJ2-4; D uncertain. The CDR3 sequence is CASSSPMVQYF. The CDR3 nucleotides read TGTGCCAGCAGTTCCCCGATGGTTCAGTACTTC.